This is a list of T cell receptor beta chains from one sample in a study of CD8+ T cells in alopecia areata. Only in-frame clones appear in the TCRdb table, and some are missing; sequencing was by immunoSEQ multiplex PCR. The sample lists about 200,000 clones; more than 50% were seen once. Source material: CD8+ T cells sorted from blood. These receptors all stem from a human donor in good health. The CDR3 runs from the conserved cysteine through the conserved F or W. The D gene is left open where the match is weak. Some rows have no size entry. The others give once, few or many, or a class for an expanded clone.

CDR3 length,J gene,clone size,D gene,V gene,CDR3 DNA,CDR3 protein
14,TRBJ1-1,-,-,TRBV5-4,TGTGCCAGCCGCCTTTCCCCAGAGGGCACTGAAGCTTTCTTT,CASRLSPEGTEAFF
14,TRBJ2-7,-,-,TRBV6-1,TGTGCCAGCAGTGAATGGGACGGAGCCTACGAGCAGTACTTC,CASSEWDGAYEQYF
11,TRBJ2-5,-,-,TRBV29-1,TGCAGCGTTGACGCGTTGCGGACCCAGTACTTC,CSVDALRTQYF
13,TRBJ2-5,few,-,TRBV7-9,TGTGCCAGCACGTTGGGTTTGCGGGAGACCCAGTACTTC,CASTLGLRETQYF
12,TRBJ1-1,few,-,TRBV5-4,TGTGCCAGCAGCTTGGCCCCCTTTGAAGCTTTCTTT,CASSLAPFEAFF
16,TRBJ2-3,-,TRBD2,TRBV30,TGTGCCTGGACCCTAGCGGGGACCTTCCCCCCAGATACGCAGTATTTT,CAWTLAGTFPPDTQYF
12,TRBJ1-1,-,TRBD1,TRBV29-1,TGCAGCGTGTTGGGACAGGGGGCTGAAGCTTTCTTT,CSVLGQGAEAFF
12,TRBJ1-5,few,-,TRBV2,TGTGCCAGTTGGGACGGCAATCAGCCCCAGCATTTT,CASWDGNQPQHF
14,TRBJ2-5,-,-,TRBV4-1,TGCGCCAGCAGCCAGGAGTGGAGGGAGGAGACCCAGTACTTC,CASSQEWREETQYF
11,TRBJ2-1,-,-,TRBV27,TGTGCCACTCTCAGGGAAGGGGAGCAGTTCTTC,CATLREGEQFF